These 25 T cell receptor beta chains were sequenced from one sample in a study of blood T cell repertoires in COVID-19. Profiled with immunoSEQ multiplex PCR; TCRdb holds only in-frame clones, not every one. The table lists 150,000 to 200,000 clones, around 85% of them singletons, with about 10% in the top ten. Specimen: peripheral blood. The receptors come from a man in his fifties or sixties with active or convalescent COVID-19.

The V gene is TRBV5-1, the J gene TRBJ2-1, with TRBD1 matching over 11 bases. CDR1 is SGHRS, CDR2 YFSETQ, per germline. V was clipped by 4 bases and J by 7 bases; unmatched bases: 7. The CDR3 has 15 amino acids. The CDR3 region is CASSAGQGALNEQFF. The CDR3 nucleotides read TGCGCCAGCAGCGCAGGACAGGGGGCGCTTAATGAGCAGTTCTTC.

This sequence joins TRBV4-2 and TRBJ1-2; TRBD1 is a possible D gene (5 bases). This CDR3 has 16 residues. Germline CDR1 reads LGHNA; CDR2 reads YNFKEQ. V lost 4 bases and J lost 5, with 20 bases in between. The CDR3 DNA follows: TGTGCCAGCAGCCCCCCAGAGAAGGGGCCGTGGTATGGCTACACCTTC. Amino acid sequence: CASSPPEKGPWYGYTF.

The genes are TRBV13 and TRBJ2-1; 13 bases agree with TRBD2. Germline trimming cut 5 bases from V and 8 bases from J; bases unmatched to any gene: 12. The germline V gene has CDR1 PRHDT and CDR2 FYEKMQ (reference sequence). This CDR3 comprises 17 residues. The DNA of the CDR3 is TGTGCCAGCAGCACTCAAACCGGGACTAGCGGGATGTATGAGCAGTTCTTC. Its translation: CASSTQTGTSGMYEQFF. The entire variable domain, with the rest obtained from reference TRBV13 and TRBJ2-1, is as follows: AAGVIQSPRHLIKEKRETATLKCYPIPRHDTVYWYQQGPGQDPQFLISFYEKMQSDKGSIPDRFSAQQFSDYHSELNMSSLELGDSALYFCASSTQTGTSGMYEQFFGPGTRLTVL.

The CDR3 is CASSVARDGNYGYTF. DNA of the CDR3: TGTGCCAGCAGCGTAGCCCGGGATGGGAACTATGGCTACACCTTC. The rearrangement links TRBV9 to TRBJ1-2, with D hard to call. The germline gives CDR1 SGDLS, CDR2 YYNGEE. CDR3 length: 15 amino acids. Deletions cut 0 bases from V and 2 bases from J, with 11 bases between.

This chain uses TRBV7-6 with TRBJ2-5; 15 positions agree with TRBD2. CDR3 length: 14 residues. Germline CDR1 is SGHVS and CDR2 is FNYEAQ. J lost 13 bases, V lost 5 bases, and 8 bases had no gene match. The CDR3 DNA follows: TGTGCCAGCAGCGGACTAGCGGGGGGGCTATTAATGTACTTC. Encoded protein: CASSGLAGGLLMYF.

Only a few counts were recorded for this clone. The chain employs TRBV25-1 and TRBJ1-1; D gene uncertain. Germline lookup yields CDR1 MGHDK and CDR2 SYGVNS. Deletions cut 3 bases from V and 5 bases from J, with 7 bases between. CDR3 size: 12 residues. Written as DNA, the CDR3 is TGTGCCAGCAGTGATGTACTAACTGAAGCTTTCTTT. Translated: CASSDVLTEAFF.

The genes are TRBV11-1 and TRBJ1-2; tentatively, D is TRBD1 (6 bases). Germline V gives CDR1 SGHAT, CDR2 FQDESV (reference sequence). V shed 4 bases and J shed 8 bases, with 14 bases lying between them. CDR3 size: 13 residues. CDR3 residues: CASSSETGFGYTF. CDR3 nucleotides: TGTGCCAGCAGCTCTGAAACAGGGTTCGGCTACACCTTC. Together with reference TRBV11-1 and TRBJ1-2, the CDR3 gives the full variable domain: EAEVAQSPRYKITEKSQAVAFWCDPISGHATLYWYRQILGQGPELLVQFQDESVVDDSQLPKDRFSAERLKGVDSTLKIQPAELGDSAMYLCASSSETGFGYTFGSGTRLTVV.

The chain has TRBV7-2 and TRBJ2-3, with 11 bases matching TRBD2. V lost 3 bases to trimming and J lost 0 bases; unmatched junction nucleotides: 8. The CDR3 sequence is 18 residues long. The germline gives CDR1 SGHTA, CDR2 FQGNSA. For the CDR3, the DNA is TGTGCCAGCAGCTTGACAACTAGCGGGAGTTATAGCACAGATACGCAGTATTTT. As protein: CASSLTTSGSYSTDTQYF.

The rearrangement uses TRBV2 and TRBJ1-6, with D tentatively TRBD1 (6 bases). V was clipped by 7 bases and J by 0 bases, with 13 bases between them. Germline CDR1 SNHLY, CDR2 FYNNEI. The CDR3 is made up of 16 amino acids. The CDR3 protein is CASILTGSSYNSPLHF. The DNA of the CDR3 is TGTGCCAGCATACTAACAGGGAGCTCCTATAATTCACCCCTCCACTTT.

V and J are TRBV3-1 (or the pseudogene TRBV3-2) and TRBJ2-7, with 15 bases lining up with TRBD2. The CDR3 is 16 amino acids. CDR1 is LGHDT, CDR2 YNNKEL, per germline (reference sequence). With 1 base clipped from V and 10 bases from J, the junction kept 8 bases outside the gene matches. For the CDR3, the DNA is TGTGCCAGCAGCCAAGCCCCGGGACTAGCGGGAGGATCCCAGTACTTC. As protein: CASSQAPGLAGGSQYF.

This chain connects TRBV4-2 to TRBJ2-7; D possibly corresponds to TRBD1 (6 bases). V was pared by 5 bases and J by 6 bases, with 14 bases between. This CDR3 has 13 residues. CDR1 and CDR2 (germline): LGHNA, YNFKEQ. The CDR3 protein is CASSELQGREQYF. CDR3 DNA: TGTGCCAGCAGCGAACTACAGGGCCGCGAGCAGTACTTC.

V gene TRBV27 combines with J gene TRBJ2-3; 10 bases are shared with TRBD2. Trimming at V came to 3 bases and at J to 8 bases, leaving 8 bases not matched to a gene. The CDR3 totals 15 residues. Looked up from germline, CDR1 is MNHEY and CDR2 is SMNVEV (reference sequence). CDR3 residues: CASSFSLAGEGTQYF. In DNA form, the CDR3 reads TGTGCCAGCAGTTTCAGCCTAGCGGGAGAAGGTACGCAGTATTTT.

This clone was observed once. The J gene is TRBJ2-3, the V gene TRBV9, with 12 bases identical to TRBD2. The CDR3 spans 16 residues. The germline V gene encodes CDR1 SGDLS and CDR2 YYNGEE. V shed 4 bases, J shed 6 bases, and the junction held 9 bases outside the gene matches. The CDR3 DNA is TGTGCCAGCAGCCCCGGGGCTAGCGGGGGGGCGGATACGCAGTATTTT. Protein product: CASSPGASGGADTQYF.

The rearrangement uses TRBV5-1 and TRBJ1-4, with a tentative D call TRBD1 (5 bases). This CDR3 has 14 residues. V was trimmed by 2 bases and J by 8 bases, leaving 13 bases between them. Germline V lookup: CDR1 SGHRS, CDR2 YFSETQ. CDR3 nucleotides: TGCGCCAGCAGCTTTGGGGCAGCAGAGGAAAAACTGTTTTTT. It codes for CASSFGAAEEKLFF.

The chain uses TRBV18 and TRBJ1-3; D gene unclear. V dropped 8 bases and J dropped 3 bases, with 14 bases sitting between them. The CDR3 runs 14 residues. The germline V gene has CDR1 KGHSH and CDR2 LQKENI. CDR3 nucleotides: TGTGCCAGCGCGACCGGGATCTTTGGAAACACCATATATTTT. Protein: CASATGIFGNTIYF.

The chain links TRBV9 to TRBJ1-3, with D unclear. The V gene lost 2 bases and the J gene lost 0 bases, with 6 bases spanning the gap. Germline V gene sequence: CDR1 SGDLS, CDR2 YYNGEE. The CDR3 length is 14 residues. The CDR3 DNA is TGTGCCAGCAGCGTCACGAGCTCTGGAAACACCATATATTTT. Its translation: CASSVTSSGNTIYF.

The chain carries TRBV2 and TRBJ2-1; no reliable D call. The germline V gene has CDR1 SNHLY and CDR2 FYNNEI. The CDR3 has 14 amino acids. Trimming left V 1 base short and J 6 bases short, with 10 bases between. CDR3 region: CASSEGSSLNEQFF. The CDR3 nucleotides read TGTGCCAGCAGTGAAGGTAGTAGTCTCAATGAGCAGTTCTTC.

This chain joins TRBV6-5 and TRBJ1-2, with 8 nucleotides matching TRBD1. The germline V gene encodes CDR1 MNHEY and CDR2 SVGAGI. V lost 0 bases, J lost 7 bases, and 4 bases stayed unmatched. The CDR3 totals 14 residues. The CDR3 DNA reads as TGTGCCAGCAGTTACTCGGCAGGGGGCACTGGCTACACCTTC. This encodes CASSYSAGGTGYTF.

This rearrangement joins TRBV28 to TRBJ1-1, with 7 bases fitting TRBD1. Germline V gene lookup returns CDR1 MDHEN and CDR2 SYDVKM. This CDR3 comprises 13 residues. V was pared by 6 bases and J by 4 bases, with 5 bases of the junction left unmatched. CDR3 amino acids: CASRHPGGTEAFF. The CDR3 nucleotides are TGTGCCAGCAGGCATCCAGGGGGCACTGAAGCTTTCTTT.

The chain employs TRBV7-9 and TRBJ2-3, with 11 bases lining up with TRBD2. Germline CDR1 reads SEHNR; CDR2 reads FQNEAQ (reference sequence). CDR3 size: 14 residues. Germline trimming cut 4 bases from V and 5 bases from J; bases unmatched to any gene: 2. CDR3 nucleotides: TGTGCCAGCAGCTCAACTAGCGGGAGAGATACGCAGTATTTT. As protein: CASSSTSGRDTQYF.

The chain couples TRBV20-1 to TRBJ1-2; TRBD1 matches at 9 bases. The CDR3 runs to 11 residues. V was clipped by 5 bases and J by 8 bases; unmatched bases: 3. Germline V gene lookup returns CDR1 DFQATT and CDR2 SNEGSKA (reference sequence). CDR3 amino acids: CSARTGDGYTF. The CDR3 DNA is TGCAGTGCTCGGACAGGGGACGGCTACACCTTC.

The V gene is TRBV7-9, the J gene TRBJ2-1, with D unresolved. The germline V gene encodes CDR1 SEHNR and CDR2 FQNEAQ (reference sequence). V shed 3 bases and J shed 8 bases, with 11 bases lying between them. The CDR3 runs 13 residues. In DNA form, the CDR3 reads TGTGCCAGCAGCTTCGCCCGTAGCCATGAGCAGTTCTTC. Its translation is CASSFARSHEQFF.

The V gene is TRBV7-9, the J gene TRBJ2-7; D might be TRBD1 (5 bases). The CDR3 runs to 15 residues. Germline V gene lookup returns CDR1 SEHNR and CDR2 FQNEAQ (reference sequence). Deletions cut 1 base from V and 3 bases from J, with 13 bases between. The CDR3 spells CASSLGQRLIYEQYF. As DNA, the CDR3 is TGTGCCAGCAGCTTAGGACAGCGACTCATCTACGAGCAGTACTTC.

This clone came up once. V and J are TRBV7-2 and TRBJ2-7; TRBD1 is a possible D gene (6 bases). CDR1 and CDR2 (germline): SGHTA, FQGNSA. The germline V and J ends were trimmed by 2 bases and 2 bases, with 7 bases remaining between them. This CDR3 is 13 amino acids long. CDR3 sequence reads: CASSLRGTYEQYF. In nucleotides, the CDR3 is TGTGCCAGCAGCTTAAGGGGGACCTACGAGCAGTACTTC. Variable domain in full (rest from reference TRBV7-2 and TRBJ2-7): GAGVSQSPSNKVTEKGKDVELRCDPISGHTALYWYRQSLGQGLEFLIYFQGNSAPDKSGLPSDRFSAERTGGSVSTLTIQRTQQEDSAVYLCASSLRGTYEQYFGPGTRLTVT.

The CDR3 spells CASSLEDRGSYEQYF. CDR3 DNA: TGTGCCAGCAGCTTAGAGGACAGGGGCTCCTACGAGCAGTACTTC. The rearrangement links TRBV7-6 to TRBJ2-7; 9 bases fit TRBD1. CDR1 SGHVS and CDR2 FNYEAQ come from the germline V gene. Trimming at V came to 1 base and at J to 0 bases, leaving 1 base not matched to a gene. The length of the CDR3 is 15 residues.